This T cell receptor beta chain is drawn from a study of response to subunit inactivated influenza vaccine. Study-wide findings and caveats: Each seasonal flu vaccination may recruit only limited new T cells, authors suggested.

This clonotype came up a few times. Its antigen is unidentified. The V gene lost 4 bases and the J gene lost 0 bases, with 10 bases spanning the gap. CDR1 SGHNT and CDR2 YYREEE come from the germline V gene (reference sequence). The CDR3 length is 14 residues. TCRdb itself ran the RT-PCR reads through MiXCR, one entry per CDR3 protein. The table shows around 540,000 distinct CDR3 sequences, with 12% occurring only once. The source was PBMCs from blood, collected on the day of vaccination. The receptor was derived from a man aged 50-60 years who received an inactivated influenza vaccine. V and J are TRBV5-4 and TRBJ1-2; D unresolved. The CDR3 spells CASSITGSNYGYTF. CDR3 sequence (DNA): TGTGCCAGCAGCATTACCGGTTCTAACTATGGCTACACCTTC.